Following are 25 T cell receptor beta chains from one sample sequenced in a study of T cells expressing NK-cell markers. TCRdb reworked the 5' RACE reads into one entry per CDR3 protein, no DNA. This sample's table reports some 450,000 distinct CDR3 sequences. The specimen was blood T cells: a sorted CD56 or NKG2C T cell subset, CD4+ or CD8+ T cells, or bulk PBMC T cells (not recorded which). All receptors come from a woman between 18 and 69 years old in good health.

This sequence joins TRBV12-3 or TRBV12-4 and TRBJ1-1; the D call from TCRdb, TRBD1, cannot be confirmed without DNA. The CDR3 has 15 residues. This chain's CDR3 is CASSLYRGANTEAFF.

The chain links TRBV4-2 to TRBJ2-1; checking the TCRdb D call of TRBD2 is not possible without DNA. This CDR3 region has 19 residues. Looked up from germline, CDR1 is LGHNA and CDR2 is YNFKEQ. The CDR3 loop is CASSHQAVLAGARYNEQFF.

This rearrangement joins TRBV12-3 or TRBV12-4 to TRBJ2-2. CDR3 length: 18 residues. The CDR3 loop is CASIIRTPNSANTGELFF.

This sequence joins TRBV20-1 and TRBJ2-5; TCRdb reports TRBD2, a call that lacks DNA to check it against. The CDR3 extends over 14 amino acids. Germline V gene data show CDR1 as DFQATT and CDR2 as SNEGSKA (reference sequence). CDR3: CSASGGFGQETQYF.

The chain employs TRBV29-1 and TRBJ2-1; TCRdb's D call, TRBD2, is unchecked because there is no DNA. Germline CDR1 reads SQVTM; CDR2 reads ANQGSEA. This CDR3 is built from 16 residues. The CDR3 loop reads CSPLGLQDGNYNEQFF.

This chain links TRBV19 with TRBJ1-1. This CDR3 is 12 amino acids long. Germline lookup yields CDR1 LNHDA and CDR2 SQIVND (reference sequence). The CDR3 spells CASLDPTFEAFF.

The genes are TRBV5-1 and TRBJ2-1. CDR1 and CDR2 from the germline V gene are SGHRS and YFSETQ. The CDR3 is 16 amino acids. The CDR3 reads CASSAHSGPPYNEQFF.

The J gene is TRBJ1-1, the V gene TRBV3-1. Germline V gene sequence: CDR1 LGHDT, CDR2 YNNKEL (reference sequence). The CDR3 consists of 12 residues. The CDR3 loop reads CASSQADLEAFF. Using reference TRBV3-1 and TRBJ1-1 for the parts outside the CDR3, the full variable domain is DTAVSQTPKYLVTQMGNDKSIKCEQNLGHDTMYWYKQDSKKFLKIMFSYNNKELIINETVPNRFSPKSPDKAHLNLHINSLELGDSAVYFCASSQADLEAFFGQGTRLTVV.

V gene TRBV5-1 combines with J gene TRBJ1-2. The length of the CDR3 is 15 residues. Germline values: CDR1 SGHRS, CDR2 YFSETQ. CDR3 residues: CASSLVADANYGYTF. Full variable domain (missing parts from reference TRBV5-1 and TRBJ1-2): KAGVTQTPRYLIKTRGQQVTLSCSPISGHRSVSWYQQTPGQGLQFLFEYFSETQRNKGNFPGRFSGRQFSNSRSEMNVSTLELGDSALYLCASSLVADANYGYTFGSGTRLTVV.

The chain has TRBV29-1 and TRBJ2-7; TCRdb's D gene call, TRBD1, goes unchecked for lack of DNA. In germline, CDR1 is SQVTM, CDR2 ANQGSEA. The CDR3 has 15 residues. CDR3 in amino acids: CSVETRQESSYEQYF.

This rearrangement joins TRBV6-1 to TRBJ2-1. Germline lookup yields CDR1 MNHNS and CDR2 SASEGT. This CDR3 has 17 amino acids. Here the CDR3 reads CASTRRGLGKVPNEQFF.

The chain recombines TRBV20-1 with TRBJ2-3; TCRdb designates TRBD2, a call that cannot be tested without DNA. This CDR3 comprises 14 residues. Germline CDR1 reads DFQATT; CDR2 reads SNEGSKA (reference sequence). CDR3: CSARRGRAADTQYF.

The chain joins TRBV6-1 to TRBJ2-6; there is no DNA to check the TCRdb D call of TRBD2. This CDR3 contains 15 residues. The V gene's germline CDR1 is MNHNS and CDR2 SASEGT. The CDR3 spells CASNTVGSGANVLTF.

J is TRBJ2-6 and V is TRBV18. This CDR3 is 14 amino acids long. Germline V gene data show CDR1 as KGHSH and CDR2 as LQKENI. The CDR3 region is CASSYSSGANVLTF.

This chain connects TRBV3-1 to TRBJ1-2; TCRdb lists TRBD1, though no DNA is available to test this call. Germline V gene sequence: CDR1 LGHDT, CDR2 YNNKEL (reference sequence). CDR3 length: 14 residues. CDR3 residues: CASSHGGANYGYTF.

The chain is built from TRBV10-3 and TRBJ2-5; the D call from TCRdb, TRBD2, cannot be confirmed without DNA. Germline V gives CDR1 ENHRY, CDR2 SYGVKD. CDR3 size: 13 residues. The CDR3 reads CAIRGREVETQYF.

CDR3 residues: CASSQEVTAGNTIYF. The chain is built from TRBV3-1 and TRBJ1-3; TCRdb returns TRBD1, unconfirmable since there is no DNA. CDR3 size: 15 residues. The V gene's germline CDR1 is LGHDT and CDR2 YNNKEL (reference sequence).

The chain employs TRBV4-3 and TRBJ2-5. Germline loops: CDR1 LGHNA, CDR2 YSLEER. The CDR3 length is 14 residues. CDR3 residues: CASSPQGDVETQYF.

The chain combines TRBV29-1 with TRBJ1-1. The length of the CDR3 is 12 residues. CDR1 and CDR2 from the germline V gene are SQVTM and ANQGSEA. The chain's CDR3 is CSVMWSGTEAFF.

This chain connects TRBV6-5 to TRBJ1-1; there is no DNA to check the TCRdb D call of TRBD1. Per germline, CDR1 MNHEY and CDR2 SVGAGI. This CDR3 region has 16 residues. This CDR3 reads CASSYTVGTGEGEAFF.

The chain uses TRBV7-7 and TRBJ1-6; TCRdb proposes TRBD1, but this gene call is untestable without DNA. From germline, CDR1 is SSHAT and CDR2 FNYEAQ (reference sequence). CDR3 length equals 14 residues. CDR3 sequence: CAGRTGHRRSPLHF. Full variable domain (outside the CDR3, taken from reference TRBV7-7 and TRBJ1-6): GAGVSQSPRYKVTKRGQDVTLRCDPISSHATLYWYQQALGQGPEFLTYFNYEAQPDKSGLPSDRFSAERPEGSISTLTIQRTEQRDSAMYRCAGRTGHRRSPLHFGNGTRLTVT.

The rearrangement uses TRBV29-1 and TRBJ1-1; TCRdb's D gene call, TRBD1, goes unchecked for lack of DNA. CDR1 is SQVTM and CDR2 is ANQGSEA in the germline V gene. The CDR3 totals 13 residues. The CDR3 is CSARWQENTEAFF. The complete variable domain, with remaining parts taken from reference TRBV29-1 and TRBJ1-1, reads SAVISQKPSRDICQRGTSLTIQCQVDSQVTMMFWYRQQPGQSLTLIATANQGSEATYESGFVIDKFPISRPNLTFSTLTVSNMSPEDSSIYLCSARWQENTEAFFGQGTRLTVV.

The chain employs TRBV6-5 and TRBJ1-1; absent DNA, TCRdb's TRBD1 call cannot be checked. CDR1 is MNHEY, CDR2 SVGAGI, per germline. This CDR3 spans 13 amino acids. CDR3 in amino acids: CASSYTRGTEAFF.

This chain uses TRBV18 with TRBJ2-7. Germline V CDR1 and CDR2: KGHSH, LQKENI. The CDR3 consists of 13 residues. CDR3 in amino acids: CASSPPGFNEQYF.

The J gene is TRBJ1-5, the V gene TRBV6-5. CDR1 and CDR2 (germline): MNHEY, SVGAGI. This CDR3 is built from 17 residues. CDR3 protein: CASRLGSGGNHNQPQHF.